A single sample is the source of the 18 T cell receptor beta chains below, sequenced in a study of control samples from healthy donors and cancer patients. Repertoires were generated with immunoSEQ multiplex PCR, while TCRdb's copy carries only in-frame clones and drops some. The table shows 98,000 or so clones, with 88% occurring only once. Sequenced sample: blood. The receptors stem from a woman in her 70s in good health.

The chain couples TRBV19 to TRBJ1-5; D gene ambiguous. CDR3 length: 13 residues. CDR1 and CDR2 from the germline V gene are LNHDA and SQIVND (reference sequence). V lost 6 bases and J lost 0, with 6 bases in between. CDR3 loop: CASSVDSNQPQHF. Here the CDR3 DNA reads TGTGCCAGTAGCGTGGATAGCAATCAGCCCCAGCATTTT.

V usage is TRBV7-8 and J usage is TRBJ2-7, with a tentative D call TRBD2 (5 bases). CDR3 length: 17 amino acids. V lost 7 bases and J lost 4, with 26 bases in between. Per germline, CDR1 SGHVS and CDR2 FQNEAQ. As DNA, the CDR3 is TGTGCCAGCACCCCCAGGCGGAGAGAGGGTCGGGTTTACGAGCAGTACTTC. This encodes CASTPRRREGRVYEQYF.

The chain recombines TRBV21-1 with TRBJ1-5. TRBV21-1 is annotated as a pseudogene. The CDR3 has 16 amino acids. CDR3 sequence reads: CASSKALGEGNQPQHF. CDR3 DNA: TGTGCCAGCAGCAAAGCGCTGGGAGAAGGCAATCAGCCCCAGCATTTT.

This clone was recorded once. The gene calls are TRBV15 and TRBJ1-2, with D tentatively TRBD1 (6 bases). This CDR3 has 13 residues. Germline assignment: CDR1 LNHNV and CDR2 YYDKDF (reference sequence). With 4 bases removed from V and 8 bases from J, the gap between germline ends came to 14 bases. CDR3 sequence reads: CATSITGGRGYTF. The CDR3 region has the DNA TGTGCCACCAGCATCACGGGGGGGCGCGGCTACACCTTC.

The chain is built from TRBV5-4 and TRBJ1-4; 9 nucleotides line up with TRBD1. Germline V lookup: CDR1 SGHNT, CDR2 YYREEE (reference sequence). CDR3 length: 16 residues. After removal of 0 bases from V and 11 bases from J, the junction contained 11 bases not matched to a gene. CDR3 nucleotides: TGTGCCAGCAGCTTGGCCAGCGGGACAGGGTCCTTTAAACTGTTTTTT. The encoded protein is CASSLASGTGSFKLFF.

This clone showed up just a few times. The J gene is TRBJ2-7, the V gene TRBV27, with TRBD2 matching 8 bases. Trimming took 0 bases from V and 1 from J; bases not matched to a gene: 2. The germline V gene has CDR1 MNHEY and CDR2 SMNVEV (reference sequence). The CDR3 length is 15 residues. The chain's CDR3 is CASSLSGGGSYEQYF. The DNA for the CDR3 is TGTGCCAGCAGTTTATCGGGCGGGGGGTCCTACGAGCAGTACTTC.

The rearrangement joins TRBV27 to TRBJ1-1, with no clear D. Trimming stripped 3 bases from V and 1 base from J, with 6 bases between. Germline CDR1 is MNHEY and CDR2 is SMNVEV (reference sequence). This CDR3 is 13 amino acids long. The DNA for the CDR3 is TGTGCCAGCAGTTTTCAGAAGAACACTGAAGCTTTCTTT. Translated: CASSFQKNTEAFF.

The chain recombines TRBV29-1 with TRBJ1-1; D not certain. V lost 6 bases to trimming and J lost 1 base, with 18 bases between them. The CDR3 loop spans 15 amino acids. Germline V CDR1 and CDR2: SQVTM, ANQGSEA. The CDR3 bases are TGCAGCGTCACCTCAGGATACGGCCGGAACACTGAAGCTTTCTTT. It is translated as CSVTSGYGRNTEAFF. The full variable domain, completed using reference TRBV29-1 and TRBJ1-1, is SAVISQKPSRDICQRGTSLTIQCQVDSQVTMMFWYRQQPGQSLTLIATANQGSEATYESGFVIDKFPISRPNLTFSTLTVSNMSPEDSSIYLCSVTSGYGRNTEAFFGQGTRLTVV.

The V and J genes are TRBV4-3 and TRBJ1-1; D perhaps matches TRBD1 (5 bases). The CDR3 length is 14 residues. Trimming cost V 0 bases and J 5 bases, with 10 bases left between them. The germline V gene has CDR1 LGHNA and CDR2 YSLEER. The CDR3 reads CASSQEWGGTEAFF. The CDR3 nucleotides read TGCGCCAGCAGCCAAGAATGGGGGGGGACTGAAGCTTTCTTT.

J is TRBJ1-2 and V is TRBV28; D gene unclear. Germline lookup yields CDR1 MDHEN and CDR2 SYDVKM. The CDR3 covers 12 residues. V dropped 6 bases and J dropped 8 bases, with 13 bases sitting between them. CDR3 nucleotide sequence: TGTGCCAGCAGGAGAGGCGCGGAGGGCTACACCTTC. Translating it yields CASRRGAEGYTF.

The chain links TRBV19 to TRBJ2-7; no firm D call. V lost 6 bases and J 2 bases, leaving 5 bases between the germline ends. CDR1 and CDR2 (germline): LNHDA, SQIVND (reference sequence). The CDR3 extends over 11 amino acids. CDR3 sequence (DNA): TGTGCCAGTAGAGACGCCTACGAGCAGTACTTC. Protein: CASRDAYEQYF.

The rearrangement uses TRBV6-1 and TRBJ2-4; possible D gene TRBD1, 7 bases. Trimming took 3 bases from V and 15 from J, leaving 12 bases between them. CDR1 MNHNS and CDR2 SASEGT come from the germline V gene. The CDR3 length is 11 residues. The CDR3: CASSEAGGGYF. The CDR3 coding sequence is TGTGCCAGCAGTGAGGCAGGGGGAGGGTACTTC.

This clone was seen only once. This rearrangement joins TRBV7-2 to TRBJ2-7; D remains unclear. V dropped 5 bases and J dropped 2 bases, with 19 bases sitting between them. CDR3 length equals 16 residues. Germline V gene lookup returns CDR1 SGHTA and CDR2 FQGNSA. The CDR3 loop is CASSAMTRHSTYEQYF. For the CDR3, the DNA is TGTGCCAGCAGCGCGATGACGCGTCACTCGACCTACGAGCAGTACTTC.

The chain joins TRBV11-2 to TRBJ2-2; D possibly corresponds to TRBD2 (6 bases). Trimming cost V 5 bases and J 4 bases, with 17 bases left between them. The germline CDR1 and CDR2 sequences are SGHAT and FQNNGV. This CDR3 is built from 16 residues. CDR3 residues: CASSVPGLPATGELFF. CDR3 in DNA: TGTGCCAGCAGCGTGCCGGGACTCCCGGCCACCGGGGAGCTGTTTTTT.

V is TRBV11-2 and J is TRBJ1-1; 9 bases line up with TRBD1. The CDR3 sequence is 15 residues long. With V trimmed by 5 bases and J by 5 bases, 9 bases remained unmatched. CDR1 and CDR2 (germline): SGHAT, FQNNGV. The CDR3: CASSPQGAMETEAFF. CDR3 DNA: TGTGCCAGCAGCCCACAGGGGGCGATGGAGACTGAAGCTTTCTTT.

This sequence joins TRBV19 and TRBJ1-2; D remains unclear. V gave up 4 bases and J gave up 4 bases, with 16 bases separating them. The CDR3 length is 15 residues. CDR1 LNHDA and CDR2 SQIVND come from the germline V gene (reference sequence). The CDR3 reads CASSTQLDGPYGYTF. CDR3 bases: TGTGCCAGTAGTACACAACTGGACGGACCCTATGGCTACACCTTC.

The sample holds one count of this clone. The chain combines TRBV27 with TRBJ1-2; D might be TRBD1 (5 bases). The CDR3 contains 16 residues. Deletions cut 9 bases from V and 1 base from J, with 21 bases between. The V gene's germline CDR1 is MNHEY and CDR2 SMNVEV (reference sequence). The CDR3 sequence: CASKADRLGLNYGYTF. CDR3 bases: TGTGCCAGTAAAGCTGACCGGCTGGGACTTAACTATGGCTACACCTTC.

This chain connects TRBV7-9 to TRBJ2-3, with 9 positions matching TRBD2. Germline CDR1 and CDR2: SEHNR and FQNEAQ (reference sequence). The CDR3 covers 16 residues. Germline trimming cut 5 bases from V and 4 bases from J; bases unmatched to any gene: 10. CDR3 region: CASSPRSGSLADTQYF. Written as DNA, the CDR3 is TGTGCCAGCAGCCCACGTAGCGGGAGTCTCGCAGATACGCAGTATTTT.